Here is one T cell receptor (beta chain) with its context. Its antigen is currently unknown. Investigators isolated RNA and reverse transcribed it into cDNA to act as the sequencing template. Using immunoSEQ multiplex PCR, the repertoire was profiled, and TCRdb retains in-frame clones only, with some absent. Found here are more than 200,000 clones, under 80% of them singletons; the top ten hold around 1.2%. The sample originates from a study of CD8+ T cells in alopecia areata. Study-level results: Scalp lesions, especially in alopecia totalis/universalis, had higher clonality than normal scalp. Normal-skin resident alphabeta T cells also appear among scalp sample sequences.

Deletions cut 2 bases from V and 5 bases from J, with 13 bases between. CDR1 SQVTM and CDR2 ANQGSEA come from the germline V gene. The CDR3 has 14 amino acids. Obtained from alopecia areata patients were lesional scalp punch biopsies along with peripheral blood. The source material was CD4+ T cells sorted from blood, sampled at week 0. This TCR was recovered from a human donor with alopecia areata. The V call is TRBV29-1, the J call TRBJ1-5; no clear D gene. The CDR3 is CSVEHPGSDQPQHF. The CDR3 nucleotides are TGCAGCGTTGAACATCCCGGGTCGGATCAGCCCCAGCATTTT.